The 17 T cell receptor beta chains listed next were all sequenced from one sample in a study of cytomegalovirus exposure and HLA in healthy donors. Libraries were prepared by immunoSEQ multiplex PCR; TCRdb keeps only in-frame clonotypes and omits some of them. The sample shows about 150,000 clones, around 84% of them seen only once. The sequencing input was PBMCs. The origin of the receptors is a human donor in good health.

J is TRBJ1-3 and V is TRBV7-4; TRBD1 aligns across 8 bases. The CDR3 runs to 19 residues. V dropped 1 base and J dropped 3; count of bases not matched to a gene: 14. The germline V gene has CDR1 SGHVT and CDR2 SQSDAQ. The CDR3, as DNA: TGTGCCAGCAGCTTAGTAATATATCGGGACAGGCGACTTGGAAACACCATATATTTT. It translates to CASSLVIYRDRRLGNTIYF.

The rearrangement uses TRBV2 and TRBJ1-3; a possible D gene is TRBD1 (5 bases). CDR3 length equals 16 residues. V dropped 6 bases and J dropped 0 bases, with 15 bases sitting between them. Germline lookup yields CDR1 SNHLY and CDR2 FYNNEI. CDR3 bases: TGTGCCAGCAGACGTATTGGGGCTAGCTCTGGAAACACCATATATTTT. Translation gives CASRRIGASSGNTIYF.

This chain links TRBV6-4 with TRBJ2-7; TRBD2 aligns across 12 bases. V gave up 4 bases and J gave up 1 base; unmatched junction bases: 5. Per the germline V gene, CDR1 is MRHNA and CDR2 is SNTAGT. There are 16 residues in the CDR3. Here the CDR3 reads CASSAPLAGGSYEQYF. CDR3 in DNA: TGTGCCAGCAGTGCCCCTCTAGCGGGAGGGTCCTACGAGCAGTACTTC.

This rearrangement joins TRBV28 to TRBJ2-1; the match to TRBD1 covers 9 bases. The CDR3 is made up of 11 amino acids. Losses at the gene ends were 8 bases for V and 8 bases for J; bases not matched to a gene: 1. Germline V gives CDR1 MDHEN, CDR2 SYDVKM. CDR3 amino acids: CASGTGYEQFF. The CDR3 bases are TGTGCCAGCGGGACAGGGTATGAGCAGTTCTTC.

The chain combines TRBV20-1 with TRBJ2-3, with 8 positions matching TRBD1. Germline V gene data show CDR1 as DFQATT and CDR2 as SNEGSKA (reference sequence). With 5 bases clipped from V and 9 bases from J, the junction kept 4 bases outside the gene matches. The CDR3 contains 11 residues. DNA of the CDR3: TGCAGTGCTGTGACAGGGGCCACGCAGTATTTT. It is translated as CSAVTGATQYF.

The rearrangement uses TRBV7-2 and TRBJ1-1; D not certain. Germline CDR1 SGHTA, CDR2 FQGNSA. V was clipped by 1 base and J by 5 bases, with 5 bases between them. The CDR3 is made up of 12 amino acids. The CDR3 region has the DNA TGTGCCAGCAGCTTAGTCAGGACTGAAGCTTTCTTT. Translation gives CASSLVRTEAFF. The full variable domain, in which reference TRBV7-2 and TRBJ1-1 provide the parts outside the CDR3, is GAGVSQSPSNKVTEKGKDVELRCDPISGHTALYWYRQSLGQGLEFLIYFQGNSAPDKSGLPSDRFSAERTGGSVSTLTIQRTQQEDSAVYLCASSLVRTEAFFGQGTRLTVV.

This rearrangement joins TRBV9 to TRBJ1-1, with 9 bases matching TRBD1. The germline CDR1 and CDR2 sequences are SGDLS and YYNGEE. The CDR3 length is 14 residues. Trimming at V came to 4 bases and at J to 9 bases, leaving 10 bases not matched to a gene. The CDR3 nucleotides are TGTGCCAGCAGCTCAACCGGGACAGGGTCTCAAGCTTTCTTT. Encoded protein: CASSSTGTGSQAFF.

The CDR3 spells CASSLEASGSNTGELFF. The CDR3 DNA reads as TGTGCCAGCAGCTTAGAGGCTAGCGGGTCGAACACCGGGGAGCTGTTTTTT. The rearrangement links TRBV7-6 to TRBJ2-2; 8 bases line up with TRBD2. The CDR3 has 17 residues. J was trimmed by 0 bases and V by 1 base; bases with no gene match: 4. Germline CDR1 and CDR2: SGHVS and FNYEAQ.

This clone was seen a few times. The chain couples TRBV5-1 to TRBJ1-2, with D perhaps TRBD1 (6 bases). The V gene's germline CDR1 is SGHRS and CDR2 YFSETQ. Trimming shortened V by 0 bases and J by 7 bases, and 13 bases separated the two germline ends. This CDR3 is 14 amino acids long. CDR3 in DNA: TGCGCCAGCAGCTTGGAGGGGGGGGCCGGTGGCTACACCTTC. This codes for CASSLEGGAGGYTF.

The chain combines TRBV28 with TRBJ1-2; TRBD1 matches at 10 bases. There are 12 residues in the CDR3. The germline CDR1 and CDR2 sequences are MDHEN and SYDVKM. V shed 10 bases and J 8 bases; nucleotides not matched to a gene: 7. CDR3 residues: CAIRTGGKGYTF. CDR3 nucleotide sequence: TGTGCCATACGGACAGGGGGTAAGGGCTACACCTTC.

The CDR3 nucleotides are TGTGCCAGCAGCTTAGCCGGAGGCTATACTAACTATGGCTACACCTTC. Its translation: CASSLAGGYTNYGYTF. This chain joins TRBV7-2 and TRBJ1-2; D unclear. The V and J ends lost 0 bases and 0 bases respectively, with 11 bases between them. This CDR3 comprises 16 residues. Germline CDR1 and CDR2: SGHTA and FQGNSA.

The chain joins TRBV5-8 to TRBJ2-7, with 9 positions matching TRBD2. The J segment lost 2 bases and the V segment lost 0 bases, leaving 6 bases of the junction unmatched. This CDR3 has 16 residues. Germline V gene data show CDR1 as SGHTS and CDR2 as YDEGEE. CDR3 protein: CASSLGAGGLTYEQYF. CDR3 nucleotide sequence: TGTGCCAGCAGCTTGGGAGCGGGGGGCCTTACCTACGAGCAGTACTTC.

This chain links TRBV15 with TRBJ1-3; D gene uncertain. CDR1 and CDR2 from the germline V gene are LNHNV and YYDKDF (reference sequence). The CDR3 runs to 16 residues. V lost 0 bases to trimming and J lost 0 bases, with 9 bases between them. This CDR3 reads CATSRDLGGSGNTIYF. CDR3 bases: TGTGCCACCAGCAGAGATCTTGGAGGCTCTGGAAACACCATATATTTT.

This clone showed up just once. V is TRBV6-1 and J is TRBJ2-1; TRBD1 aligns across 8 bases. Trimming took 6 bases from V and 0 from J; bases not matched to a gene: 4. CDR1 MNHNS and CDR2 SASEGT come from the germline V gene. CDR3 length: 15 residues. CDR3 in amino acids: CASRGQVNSYNEQFF. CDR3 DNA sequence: TGTGCCAGCAGGGGACAGGTAAACTCCTACAATGAGCAGTTCTTC.

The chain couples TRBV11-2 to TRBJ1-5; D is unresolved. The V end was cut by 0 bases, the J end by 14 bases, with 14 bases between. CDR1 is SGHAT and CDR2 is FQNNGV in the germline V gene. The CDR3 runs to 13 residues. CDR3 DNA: TGTGCCAGCAGCTTAGATCGAGCGAGGGAAGAGCATTTT. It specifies CASSLDRAREEHF.

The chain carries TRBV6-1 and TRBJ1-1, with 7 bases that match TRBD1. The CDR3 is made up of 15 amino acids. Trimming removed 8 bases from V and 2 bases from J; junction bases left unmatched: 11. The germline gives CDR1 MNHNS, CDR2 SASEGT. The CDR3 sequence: CASGGGGLGNTEAFF. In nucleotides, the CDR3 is TGTGCCAGCGGTGGAGGGGGCCTGGGTAACACTGAAGCTTTCTTT.

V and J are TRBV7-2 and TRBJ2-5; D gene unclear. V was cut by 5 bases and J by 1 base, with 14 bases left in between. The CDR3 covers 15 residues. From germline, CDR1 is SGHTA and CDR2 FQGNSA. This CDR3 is CASSHRSRTQETQYF. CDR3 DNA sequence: TGTGCCAGCAGCCATAGAAGTCGTACCCAAGAGACCCAGTACTTC.